One and the same sample provided the 20 T cell receptor beta chains below, sequenced in a study of blood T cell repertoires in COVID-19 (dated by TCRdb to 2020 to 2022). The library was produced with the immunoSEQ multiplex PCR assay. TCRdb took over this immuneACCESS table, retaining in-frame rearrangements with V and J assigned. Such tables are incomplete; in checked studies, under half of the missing clones stem from an unresolved V gene, and the remainder is unexplained. Counted in this sample were 150,000 to 200,000 clones; approximately 80% of them appeared once. Roughly 9.5% of the sample comes from the top ten. The sample consisted of peripheral blood. These receptors were taken from a woman older than 75 with active or convalescent COVID-19.

This chain joins TRBV19 and TRBJ2-2; perhaps TRBD1 as D (6 bases). Trimming cost V 3 bases and J 0 bases, with 11 bases left between them. The CDR3 consists of 16 residues. Germline V lookup: CDR1 LNHDA, CDR2 SQIVND (reference sequence). CDR3 loop: CASSMGTLTNTGELFF. CDR3 bases: TGTGCCAGTAGTATGGGGACACTTACGAACACCGGGGAGCTGTTTTTT.

The genes are TRBV5-6 and TRBJ1-6; tentatively, D is TRBD1 (5 bases). Germline CDR1 is SGHDT and CDR2 is YYEEEE. The V and J ends lost 10 bases and 10 bases respectively, with 18 bases between them. This CDR3 spans 13 amino acids. The CDR3 loop is CASRAGEGSPLHF. The CDR3 DNA follows: TGTGCCTCGCGGGCGGGGGAGGGATCACCCCTCCACTTT.

The chain employs TRBV2 and TRBJ2-1, with 8 positions matching TRBD2. CDR3 length: 15 amino acids. The V gene end was trimmed by 0 bases and the J gene end by 7 bases; junction bases not matched to a gene: 5. Germline V gives CDR1 SNHLY, CDR2 FYNNEI. CDR3 residues: CASSEAEGLGNEQFF. The CDR3 DNA is TGTGCCAGCAGTGAAGCAGAGGGACTAGGGAATGAGCAGTTCTTC.

This clone was picked up one time. A read error may account for a junction end that differs from germline. V usage is TRBV7-7 and J usage is TRBJ2-5, with D possibly being TRBD2 (6 bases). In germline, CDR1 is SSHAT, CDR2 FNYEAQ (reference sequence). This CDR3 has 14 amino acids. The CDR3 DNA reads as TGTGCTAGCAGCTTAGGGGCGGGGAAAGAGACCCAGTACTTC. Its translation: CASSLGAGKETQYF.

The gene calls are TRBV5-4 and TRBJ1-3, with D unresolved. The CDR3 runs 15 residues. Trimming removed 0 bases at V and 0 bases at J, with 7 bases between. CDR1 is SGHNT, CDR2 YYREEE, per germline (reference sequence). This CDR3 is CASSLGLNSGNTIYF. CDR3 coding DNA: TGTGCCAGCAGCTTGGGGCTCAACTCTGGAAACACCATATATTTT.

Worth noting for this clone: This may be a read error, as it is one base from a much larger clone. J is TRBJ2-7 and V is TRBV25-1; 7 nucleotides align to TRBD1. This CDR3 region has 14 residues. Germline V lookup: CDR1 MGHDK, CDR2 SYGVNS. The V gene end was trimmed by 3 bases and the J gene end by 2 bases; junction bases not matched to a gene: 4. Here the CDR3 DNA reads TGTGCCAGCAGTGACTGGGACAGCCCCTACGAGCAGTACTTC. Translation gives CASSDWDSPYEQYF.

The V call is TRBV18, the J call TRBJ2-1; 12 positions match TRBD1. This CDR3 contains 16 residues. V lost 0 bases to trimming and J lost 6 bases; unmatched junction nucleotides: 3. Germline-derived CDR1 and CDR2 are KGHSH and LQKENI. CDR3 coding DNA: TGTGCCAGCTCACCACCGGTGGGACAGGGGGCCAATGAGCAGTTCTTC. It is translated as CASSPPVGQGANEQFF.

As for this clone: Germline is not matched at one junction end, which may reflect a read error. The chain is built from TRBV5-6 and TRBJ1-2; no reliable D call. This CDR3 contains 15 residues. CDR1 is SGHDT and CDR2 is YYEEEE in the germline V gene. The CDR3 here is CASSLGLRGNNGYTF. Written as DNA, the CDR3 is TGTGCCAGCAGCTTGGGGCTGCGGGGTAACAATGGCTACACCTTC. Using reference TRBV5-6 and TRBJ1-2 for the parts outside the CDR3, the full variable domain is DAGVTQSPTHLIKTRGQQVTLRCSPKSGHDTVSWYQQALGQGPQFIFQYYEEEERQRGNFPDRFSGHQFPNYSSELNVNALLLGDSALYLCASSLGLRGNNGYTFGSGTRLTVV.

The chain joins TRBV6-2 or TRBV6-3 to TRBJ2-7; the match to TRBD1 covers 7 bases. CDR1 and CDR2 (germline): MNHEY, SVGEGT. The CDR3 contains 13 residues. Trimming removed 4 bases from V and 2 bases from J; junction bases left unmatched: 2. The CDR3 is CASSWDRTYEQYF. As DNA, the CDR3 is TGTGCCAGCAGTTGGGACAGAACCTACGAGCAGTACTTC.

This chain links TRBV6-5 with TRBJ1-6, with 9 nucleotides matching TRBD1. This CDR3 is built from 15 residues. J lost 4 bases, V lost 8 bases, and 6 bases had no gene match. In germline, CDR1 is MNHEY, CDR2 SVGAGI. CDR3 residues: CASRDRASYNSPLHF. CDR3 bases: TGTGCCAGCCGGGACAGGGCCTCATATAATTCACCCCTCCACTTT.

This chain links TRBV18 with TRBJ1-2; D unresolved. There are 16 residues in the CDR3. The V and J ends lost 2 bases and 2 bases respectively, with 15 bases between them. The V gene's germline CDR1 is KGHSH and CDR2 LQKENI. As DNA, the CDR3 is TGTGCCAGCTCACCAACGAGGGCAGTCGAAAACTATGGCTACACCTTC. Protein sequence: CASSPTRAVENYGYTF.

This chain connects TRBV7-2 to TRBJ2-1; 7 bases align to TRBD1. The germline V gene encodes CDR1 SGHTA and CDR2 FQGNSA. V lost 0 bases to trimming and J lost 8 bases; unmatched junction nucleotides: 7. The CDR3 consists of 15 residues. The CDR3 here is CASSLAARGMDEQFF. The CDR3 DNA reads TGTGCCAGCAGCTTAGCCGCCAGGGGGATGGATGAGCAGTTCTTC.

The J gene is TRBJ1-2, the V gene TRBV5-1; 9 bases agree with TRBD1. The germline CDR1 and CDR2 sequences are SGHRS and YFSETQ. CDR3 size: 13 residues. V dropped 3 bases and J dropped 8; count of bases not matched to a gene: 5. CDR3 coding DNA: TGCGCCAGCAGCTCGGGACAGGGAGGCGGCTACACCTTC. Amino acids: CASSSGQGGGYTF.

The chain has TRBV7-6 and TRBJ2-3; D gene ambiguous. Germline values: CDR1 SGHVS, CDR2 FNYEAQ. With 0 bases removed from V and 3 bases from J, the gap between germline ends came to 10 bases. There are 15 residues in the CDR3. The CDR3 DNA reads TGTGCCAGCAGCTTAGCCTCCCCAGTTACAGATACGCAGTATTTT. Protein sequence: CASSLASPVTDTQYF. Variable domain in full (rest from reference TRBV7-6 and TRBJ2-3): GAGVSQSPRYKVTKRGQDVALRCDPISGHVSLYWYRQALGQGPEFLTYFNYEAQQDKSGLPNDRFSAERPEGSISTLTIQRTEQRDSAMYRCASSLASPVTDTQYFGPGTRLTVL.

The chain is built from TRBV18 and TRBJ2-7; 7 positions match TRBD1. After removal of 3 bases from V and 2 bases from J, the junction contained 4 bases not matched to a gene. The CDR3 is made up of 14 amino acids. Germline V CDR1 and CDR2: KGHSH, LQKENI. In nucleotides, the CDR3 is TGTGCCAGCTCACCCCAGGGGGTCCCCTACGAGCAGTACTTC. As protein: CASSPQGVPYEQYF.

The chain uses TRBV6-5 and TRBJ2-7; 8 nucleotides match TRBD2. Trimming cost V 6 bases and J 2 bases; bases outside gene matches: 3. CDR1 MNHEY and CDR2 SVGAGI come from the germline V gene. This CDR3 is built from 13 residues. CDR3 loop: CASRERGPYEQYF. The DNA for the CDR3 is TGTGCCAGCAGAGAGCGGGGGCCCTACGAGCAGTACTTC.

This rearrangement joins TRBV4-1 to TRBJ1-2; D call uncertain. The CDR3 runs 14 residues. The germline gives CDR1 MGHRA, CDR2 YSYEKL. The V gene lost 2 bases and the J gene lost 8 bases, with 15 bases spanning the gap. The DNA for the CDR3 is TGCGCCAGCAGCCAAACCCGGTGGAGCTGGGGCTACACCTTC. Translating gives CASSQTRWSWGYTF.

The chain employs TRBV6-2 or TRBV6-3 and TRBJ1-4, with 7 bases lining up with TRBD1. The germline gives CDR1 MNHEY, CDR2 SVGEGT. The CDR3 contains 14 residues. Unmatched junction bases numbered 7, after V lost 5 bases and J lost 7 bases. In DNA, the CDR3 is TGTGCCAGCAGTCGTTCAGGGGGGAGTGAAAAACTGTTTTTT. Protein product: CASSRSGGSEKLFF.

This clone has more than one count but fewer than ten. The rearrangement joins TRBV4-3 to TRBJ2-1, with TRBD2 matching 10 bases. Trimming at V came to 2 bases and at J to 8 bases, leaving 9 bases not matched to a gene. The CDR3 is made up of 16 amino acids. Germline V gene data show CDR1 as LGHNA and CDR2 as YSLEER. The CDR3 region has the DNA TGCGCCAGCAGCCAAAAGTCGGGACTAGCGAGTCATGAGCAGTTCTTC. This translates into CASSQKSGLASHEQFF.

V and J are TRBV19 and TRBJ1-5; D possibly corresponds to TRBD1 (5 bases). V gave up 6 bases and J gave up 6 bases, with 12 bases separating them. Germline V gene sequence: CDR1 LNHDA, CDR2 SQIVND (reference sequence). CDR3 length: 13 residues. CDR3 DNA: TGTGCCAGTAGAGGGGATTTGGGTCAGCCCCAGCATTTT. It encodes CASRGDLGQPQHF.